This T cell receptor beta chain was sequenced in a study of T cells expressing NK-cell markers. The study's findings and limits: It was still unclear whether expanded NKG2C+ T cell clones were HCMV specific.

The CDR3 spans 13 residues. The germline V gene encodes CDR1 SGHDT and CDR2 YYEEEE. Making the TCR beta cDNA relied on 5'RACE template switching with UMIs. TCRdb processed the 5' RACE reads again and assigns one entry to each CDR3 protein, with no DNA. This sample's clone table lists about 460,000 distinct CDR3 sequences. In regard to this clonotype: Its antigen is currently unknown.

The receptor was isolated from a woman aged 45-65 years in good health. The sample taken for sequencing was blood T cells: a sorted CD56 or NKG2C T cell subset, CD4+ or CD8+ T cells, or bulk PBMC T cells (not recorded which). The chain joins TRBV5-6 to TRBJ2-5; TCRdb designates TRBD1, a call that cannot be tested without DNA. CDR3 sequence reads: CASSPGYEETQYF.